This T cell receptor beta chain stems from a study of T cell responses to AZD1222 COVID-19 vaccine. Study outcomes and limitations: Only a handful of AZD1222 recipients, several in all, had baseline seropositivity.

V was clipped by 1 base and J by 1 base, with 6 bases between them. The germline gives CDR1 MGHRA, CDR2 YSYEKL. The CDR3 is 14 residues long. Some clones are missing from TCRdb's copy, which holds only in-frame ones; the method was immunoSEQ multiplex PCR. Found here are approximately 200,000 clones, 70% to 90% of them singletons; the top ten hold around 8%. On this clone: What it recognizes is unknown.

The receptor was derived from an adult in good health. The V gene is TRBV4-1, the J gene TRBJ2-3; the D is unclear. This specimen was peripheral blood, taken on day 0 of AZD1222 vaccination. The CDR3 region is CASSQVKGTDTQYF. CDR3 in DNA: TGCGCCAGCAGCCAAGTCAAGGGCACAGATACGCAGTATTTT.